The 19 T cell receptor beta chains below come from one sample, sequenced in a study of blood T cell repertoires in COVID-19. Method: immunoSEQ multiplex PCR; TCRdb's copy keeps in-frame clones and lacks some. The sample yields 450,000 or so clones, over 75% seen once. Material for sequencing was peripheral blood. The receptor set was obtained from a woman aged 40-49 years with COVID-19, enrolled during active disease.

The rearrangement links TRBV7-8 to TRBJ2-2; D unresolved. Trimming left V 1 base short and J 7 bases short, with 4 bases between. The CDR3 is 12 residues long. Per the germline V gene, CDR1 is SGHVS and CDR2 is FQNEAQ. Written as DNA, the CDR3 is TGTGCCAGCAGCTTAGTTAACGGGGAGCTGTTTTTT. Encoded protein: CASSLVNGELFF.

The chain links TRBV18 to TRBJ1-1; the D gene is possibly TRBD1 (6 bases). This CDR3 comprises 16 residues. V lost 1 base to trimming and J lost 1 base, with 13 bases between them. The germline CDR1 and CDR2 sequences are KGHSH and LQKENI. CDR3: CASSPLPPGANTEAFF. The CDR3 DNA is TGTGCCAGCTCACCACTGCCACCAGGGGCGAACACTGAAGCTTTCTTT.

Turning to this clone: Other nucleotide sequences from this sample produce the same CDR3. The V call is TRBV6-5, the J call TRBJ1-5; no firm D call. V was clipped by 5 bases and J by 0 bases, with 8 bases between them. The V gene's germline CDR1 is MNHEY and CDR2 SVGAGI. This CDR3 has 14 amino acids. This CDR3 is CASSRDSSNQPQHF. The CDR3 nucleotides are TGTGCCAGCAGTCGAGACTCTAGCAATCAGCCCCAGCATTTT.

The gene calls are TRBV4-3 and TRBJ1-3; D gene uncertain. Germline CDR1 is LGHNA and CDR2 is YSLEER. Trimming took 5 bases from V and 0 from J, leaving 11 bases between them. The CDR3 loop spans 15 amino acids. CDR3 amino acids: CASSFSFLSGNTIYF. CDR3 bases: TGCGCCAGCAGCTTTAGCTTCCTCTCTGGAAACACCATATATTTT.

This chain links TRBV7-9 with TRBJ1-1; no reliable D call. The CDR3 runs 14 residues. V lost 1 base to trimming and J lost 5 bases, with 11 bases between them. The V gene's germline CDR1 is SEHNR and CDR2 FQNEAQ (reference sequence). CDR3 DNA: TGTGCCAGCAGCTTAGATTCAGGTTGGACTGAAGCTTTCTTT. It encodes CASSLDSGWTEAFF.

This chain uses TRBV7-8 with TRBJ1-2, with TRBD1 as a possible D gene (5 bases). Trimming cost V 2 bases and J 5 bases, with 15 bases left between them. This CDR3 has 15 residues. The germline CDR1 and CDR2 sequences are SGHVS and FQNEAQ. The CDR3 sequence: CASSLRRGREYGYTF. The CDR3 DNA is TGTGCCAGCAGCTTAAGGAGGGGAAGAGAGTATGGCTACACCTTC.

This chain connects TRBV7-9 to TRBJ2-4; 7 nucleotides line up with TRBD1. The J segment lost 8 bases and the V segment lost 7 bases, leaving 8 bases of the junction unmatched. Germline V gene sequence: CDR1 SEHNR, CDR2 FQNEAQ (reference sequence). The CDR3 runs to 13 residues. The CDR3: CASTEGQSDIQYF. In DNA, the CDR3 is TGTGCCAGCACCGAGGGACAGTCGGACATTCAGTACTTC.

V is TRBV6-5 and J is TRBJ1-4; 12 bases line up with TRBD1. CDR1 and CDR2 (germline): MNHEY, SVGAGI. V shed 8 bases and J 8 bases; nucleotides not matched to a gene: 6. The CDR3 contains 14 residues. This CDR3 reads CASRSGTGGEKLFF. The CDR3 coding sequence is TGTGCCAGCCGATCCGGGACAGGGGGCGAAAAACTGTTTTTT.

The CDR3 protein is CASSEYSGSRYLIEQYF. Written as DNA, the CDR3 is TGTGCCAGCAGTGAATATAGCGGGAGTCGTTACCTAATTGAGCAGTACTTC. The chain has TRBV25-1 and TRBJ2-7; the match to TRBD2 covers 9 bases. Germline CDR1 reads MGHDK; CDR2 reads SYGVNS. The CDR3 has 17 amino acids. Germline trimming cut 0 bases from V and 7 bases from J; bases unmatched to any gene: 13.

CDR3 in amino acids: CASSYGLAGPEELFF. The DNA of the CDR3 is TGTGCCAGCAGCTACGGACTAGCGGGCCCCGAGGAGCTGTTTTTT. The chain recombines TRBV11-2 with TRBJ2-2; 11 nucleotides agree with TRBD2. The CDR3 has 15 residues. The germline V gene encodes CDR1 SGHAT and CDR2 FQNNGV. V trimming: 4 bases; J trimming: 10 bases; junction bases outside the gene matches: 8.

V usage is TRBV27 and J usage is TRBJ2-3; TRBD1 aligns across 7 bases. The V gene end was trimmed by 5 bases and the J gene end by 4 bases; junction bases not matched to a gene: 6. Per the germline V gene, CDR1 is MNHEY and CDR2 is SMNVEV (reference sequence). This CDR3 has 14 amino acids. The CDR3 is CASSVKGAADTQYF. The CDR3, as DNA: TGTGCCAGCAGTGTTAAGGGGGCCGCAGATACGCAGTATTTT.

The V gene is TRBV30, the J gene TRBJ1-1, with D hard to call. This CDR3 comprises 12 residues. The ends were cut back, 3 bases at V and 3 bases at J, with 8 bases in the middle. The germline V gene has CDR1 GTSNPN and CDR2 SVGIG (reference sequence). The CDR3 region has the DNA TGTGCCTGGAGCACAGTGTACACTGAAGCTTTCTTT. Translating it yields CAWSTVYTEAFF.

The chain combines TRBV10-2 with TRBJ1-1; TRBD1 matches at 9 bases. J lost 7 bases, V lost 6 bases, and 9 bases had no gene match. This CDR3 is built from 14 residues. Germline values: CDR1 WSHSY, CDR2 SAAADI. The CDR3 DNA reads as TGCGCCAGCAGCGCTCCACAGGGGGCTATTGAAGCTTTCTTT. This translates into CASSAPQGAIEAFF.

V gene TRBV28 combines with J gene TRBJ2-3, with D possibly TRBD2 on 7 matching bases. The CDR3 extends over 17 amino acids. V lost 7 bases, J lost 5 bases, and 25 bases lay in between. CDR1 is MDHEN, CDR2 SYDVKM, per germline. The CDR3 DNA reads as TGTGCCAGCACTGGATCCCGGAGGGGGTGGGGGGGAGATACGCAGTATTTT. This codes for CASTGSRRGWGGDTQYF.

This clone was found a few times. Additional DNA sequences in this sample encode the identical CDR3. This chain joins TRBV7-2 and TRBJ1-4, with a tentative D call TRBD1 (6 bases). The V gene's germline CDR1 is SGHTA and CDR2 FQGNSA. V lost 2 bases to trimming and J lost 5 bases, with 12 bases between them. The length of the CDR3 is 15 residues. CDR3 region: CASSLNRGANEKLFF. CDR3 DNA: TGTGCCAGCAGCTTAAATCGGGGGGCGAATGAAAAACTGTTTTTT. Supplemented by reference TRBV7-2 and TRBJ1-4, the full variable domain reads GAGVSQSPSNKVTEKGKDVELRCDPISGHTALYWYRQSLGQGLEFLIYFQGNSAPDKSGLPSDRFSAERTGGSVSTLTIQRTQQEDSAVYLCASSLNRGANEKLFFGSGTQLSVL.

Notes on this clone: The same CDR3 also results from other DNA sequences found in this sample. The gene calls are TRBV7-2 and TRBJ1-1; unclear D gene. V was trimmed by 1 base and J by 4 bases, leaving 10 bases between them. The germline gives CDR1 SGHTA, CDR2 FQGNSA. This CDR3 is built from 14 residues. The CDR3 sequence: CASSLGGVGTEAFF. In nucleotides, the CDR3 is TGTGCCAGCAGCTTAGGGGGAGTCGGCACTGAAGCTTTCTTT.

The chain has TRBV14 and TRBJ2-5; possible D gene TRBD2, 5 bases. The CDR3 spans 17 residues. Germline V CDR1 and CDR2: SGHDN, FVKESK. V dropped 0 bases and J dropped 0 bases, with 14 bases sitting between them. For the CDR3, the DNA is TGTGCCAGCAGCCAAGATCCCCTTCGAGGGTACCAAGAGACCCAGTACTTC. Translation: CASSQDPLRGYQETQYF.

This rearrangement joins TRBV28 to TRBJ2-2; D unresolved. CDR1 MDHEN and CDR2 SYDVKM come from the germline V gene. The CDR3 has 16 amino acids. Trimming stripped 5 bases from V and 5 bases from J, with 18 bases between. CDR3 in amino acids: CASSLIGVLETGELFF. CDR3 bases: TGTGCCAGCAGTCTCATAGGAGTTTTGGAGACCGGGGAGCTGTTTTTT. The full variable domain, its missing parts supplied by reference TRBV28 and TRBJ2-2, is DVKVTQSSRYLVKRTGEKVFLECVQDMDHENMFWYRQDPGLGLRLIYFSYDVKMKEKGDIPEGYSVSREKKERFSLILESASTNQTSMYLCASSLIGVLETGELFFGEGSRLTVL.

This clone showed up just once. V and J are TRBV5-1 and TRBJ1-1; no clear D gene. The CDR3 runs to 14 residues. Germline V lookup: CDR1 SGHRS, CDR2 YFSETQ. V was cut by 2 bases and J by 0 bases, with 8 bases left in between. This CDR3 reads CASSLSTMNTEAFF. The CDR3 DNA sequence: TGCGCCAGCAGCTTATCCACAATGAACACTGAAGCTTTCTTT.